These T cell receptor beta chains were read from a single sample in a study of cytomegalovirus exposure and HLA in healthy donors. The table came from immunoSEQ multiplex PCR; TCRdb's copy has only in-frame clones and leaves some out. In the table there are roughly 100,000 clones, 79% of which are singletons. Sequenced material: PBMCs. All receptors derive from a man aged 50-59 years in good health and CMV-seropositive. Both conserved end residues are part of each CDR3. The D gene is left open where the match is weak. Clone size is stated in some rows and not others, as once, few, many or a class when expanded.

TRBD1 TRBJ1-2 TRBV30 - TGTGCCTGGGGTCCGGGACAGAACTATGGCTACACCTTC CAWGPGQNYGYTF
- TRBJ2-1 TRBV7-2 - TGTGCCAGCAGCTCGCAGGAGGGCAATGAGCAGTTCTTC CASSSQEGNEQFF
- TRBJ1-5 TRBV7-2 - TGTGCCAGCAGCCTCGGGGGGGGTAGCAATCAGCCCCAGCATTTT CASSLGGGSNQPQHF
- TRBJ2-1 TRBV6-5 once TGTGCCAGCAGTTACCGCGGTGAGCAGTTCTTC CASSYRGEQFF
- TRBJ1-5 TRBV28 once TGTGCCAGCAGATACAGGGAGAGCAATCAGCCCCAGCATTTT CASRYRESNQPQHF
- TRBJ2-7 TRBV19 - TGTGCCAGTCGCAAGGGGGACCAAAGCTCCTACGAGCAGTACTTC CASRKGDQSSYEQYF
TRBD1 TRBJ2-7 TRBV7-2 - TGTGCCAGCAGCTTAGAACAGGGGATCTACGAGCAGTACTTC CASSLEQGIYEQYF
TRBD1 TRBJ1-4 TRBV4-3 - TGCGCCAGCAGCCAAGATCCCGGGACAGGGCCAGAAAAACTGTTTTTT CASSQDPGTGPEKLFF
- TRBJ1-2 TRBV7-9 - TGTGCCAGCAGCCCTGAGGCAGGGGTTGGCTACACCTTC CASSPEAGVGYTF
- TRBJ2-5 TRBV10-3 - TGTGCCATCAGTGCCGAGGAGGAGCAGTACTTC CAISAEEEQYF
- TRBJ1-1 TRBV15 - TGTGCCACCAGCAGTCTCGGCGGCGGGGTAGGGCTCACTGAAGCTTTCTTT CATSSLGGGVGLTEAFF
TRBD1 TRBJ2-7 TRBV6-1 - TGTGCCAGCAGCAGCGGGACAGGGATGGGCGAGCAGTACTTC CASSSGTGMGEQYF
TRBD2 TRBJ2-1 TRBV7-7 once TGTGCCAGCAGCGCTACTAGCGGGAGGTCCTACAATGAGCAGTTCTTC CASSATSGRSYNEQFF
- TRBJ1-5 TRBV19 - TGTGCCAGTAGTAGGACTGAGGGTAGCAATCAGCCCCAGCATTTT CASSRTEGSNQPQHF
TRBD2 TRBJ2-1 TRBV9 - TGTGCCACAGGGAGCGGGAACGATGAGCAGTTCTTC CATGSGNDEQFF
TRBD2 TRBJ2-5 TRBV30 few TGTGCCTGGAGTGTAGGGTCTAGCGGGAAGGAGACCCAGTACTTC CAWSVGSSGKETQYF
TRBD1 TRBJ2-1 TRBV28 - TGTGCCAGCAGTCCGGGACAGGGGGCCTACAATGAGCAGTTCTTC CASSPGQGAYNEQFF
TRBD1 TRBJ2-3 TRBV7-9 - TGTGCCAGCAGCTTAGTTCCGGACAGGATAGTAACGCAGTATTTT CASSLVPDRIVTQYF
TRBD2 TRBJ2-1 TRBV2 - TGTGCCAGCAGTGAAAGGCTAGCGGGAGTTGGGTCCTACAATGAGCAGTTCTTC CASSERLAGVGSYNEQFF
- TRBJ1-2 TRBV5-1 - TGCGCCAGCAGCTTGTTCCAGGGTGCCTATGGCTACACCTTC CASSLFQGAYGYTF
TRBD1 TRBJ2-5 TRBV7-7 - TGTGCCAGCAGTCGGGGACAGGGGCCTCAAGAGACCCAGTACTTC CASSRGQGPQETQYF
TRBD1 TRBJ2-5 TRBV5-1 - TGCGCCAGCAGCATGTCCGGGACAGGGAGTTTTGAGACCCAGTACTTC CASSMSGTGSFETQYF
TRBD1 TRBJ2-7 TRBV9 - TGTGCCAGCCAGGGGGACGGCTACGAGCAGTACTTC CASQGDGYEQYF
- TRBJ1-1 TRBV5-1 - TGCGCCAGCAGCTTGGTCGCAGGAATGAACACTGAAGCTTTCTTT CASSLVAGMNTEAFF
TRBD2 TRBJ2-3 TRBV10-1 - TGCGCCAGCATTAGCGGGACTAGCACAGATACGCAGTATTTT CASISGTSTDTQYF
TRBD1 TRBJ2-1 TRBV7-8 - TGTGCCAGCAGCGCCGCCGGGACAGGGGTCGGTGAGCAGTTCTTC CASSAAGTGVGEQFF
TRBD2 TRBJ2-3 TRBV5-1 - TGCGCCAGCAGCTTGGTACTAGCGGGCATCACAGATACGCAGTATTTT CASSLVLAGITDTQYF
- TRBJ2-1 TRBV27 once TGTGCCAGCAGTTACCAGGGGAATGAGCAGTTCTTC CASSYQGNEQFF
- TRBJ2-7 TRBV4-1 - TGCGCCAGCAGCCATGGAAAGAACGACAGAACTTCCTTCTACGAGCAGTACTTC CASSHGKNDRTSFYEQYF
- TRBJ2-1 TRBV5-8 once TGTGCCAGCACCGCATGGGGGCAGGGGCGCCTAGATGAGCAGTTCTTC CASTAWGQGRLDEQFF
- TRBJ2-2 TRBV2 few TGTGCCAGCAACAGGGAAAACACCGGGGAGCTGTTTTTT CASNRENTGELFF
TRBD2 TRBJ2-2 TRBV2 - TGTGCCAGCAGTAGGATAGGACTAGCGGGAGTGGACGGGGAGCTGTTTTTT CASSRIGLAGVDGELFF
TRBD1 TRBJ2-5 TRBV29-1 - TGCAGCGTTGGAGGTCGGACAGGGAACCAAGAGACCCAGTACTTC CSVGGRTGNQETQYF
TRBD1 TRBJ1-2 TRBV5-1 - TGCGCCAGCAGCTTGACAGGGGGTAGTGGCTACACCTTC CASSLTGGSGYTF
TRBD1 TRBJ2-6 TRBV28 - TGTGCCAGCACCAAACCGGGACAGGGCTCTGGGGCCAACGTCCTGACTTTC CASTKPGQGSGANVLTF
- TRBJ2-3 TRBV28 - TGTGCCAGCAGTTCCCTAAGTGGGAGGACAGATACGCAGTATTTT CASSSLSGRTDTQYF
- TRBJ1-2 TRBV20-1 - TGCAGTGCTAGAGATGGGAGGGTGGCCACCTTC CSARDGRVATF
- TRBJ2-7 TRBV10-2 - TGCGCCAGCAGTGAAAACCGAGTATCCTACGAGCAGTACTTC CASSENRVSYEQYF
- TRBJ1-2 TRBV5-4 - TGTGCCAGCAGCTTGGCAGCCCAGGGTGGAGATGGCTACACCTTC CASSLAAQGGDGYTF
TRBD2 TRBJ2-5 TRBV10-3 - TGTGCCATCAGTAAGACAGGACGGGGGGGAAAATACCAAGAGACCCAGTACTTC CAISKTGRGGKYQETQYF
TRBD2 TRBJ2-3 TRBV9 - TGTGCCAGCAGCGTAGATACTAGCGGGAGAAAAACAGATACGCAGTATTTT CASSVDTSGRKTDTQYF
TRBD1 TRBJ1-1 TRBV27 few TGTGCCAGCAGTTTATTCACAGGGGGGAACACTGAAGCTTTCTTT CASSLFTGGNTEAFF
- TRBJ1-5 TRBV19 few TGTGCCAGTAGTATCTTCCGGGGGGGCGGTCAGCCCCAGCATTTT CASSIFRGGGQPQHF
- TRBJ1-5 TRBV28 - TGTGCCAGCAGTTTGAGGGTACGGCTTAATCAGCCCCAGCATTTT CASSLRVRLNQPQHF
- TRBJ2-7 TRBV7-9 - TGTGCCAGCAGCTTATCAGGGTCTTCCTACGAGCAGTACTTC CASSLSGSSYEQYF
- TRBJ2-1 TRBV6-1 - TGTGCCAGCAGAGGGGCAGCGTACAATGAGCAGTTCTTC CASRGAAYNEQFF
TRBD2 TRBJ2-7 TRBV19 - TGTGCCAGTAGTACCCGATACCGACTAGCGGGAGTCTACGAGCAGTACTTC CASSTRYRLAGVYEQYF
- TRBJ2-3 TRBV18 - TGTGCCAGCTCGCCGGACCCCTTGACAGGAGATACGCAGTATTTT CASSPDPLTGDTQYF
TRBD1 TRBJ2-7 TRBV29-1 - TGCAGCGTCCGGGGACAGGGGGCCTACGAGCAGTACTTC CSVRGQGAYEQYF
TRBD2 TRBJ2-1 TRBV5-8 - TGTGCCAGCAGCCGGGAGGGACTAGCGGGAGCGTACCACTACAATGAGCAGTTCTTC CASSREGLAGAYHYNEQFF
TRBD1 TRBJ2-5 TRBV5-4 - TGTGCCAGCAGCCCGGGGACAGGGGGATCGCAAGAGACCCAGTACTTC CASSPGTGGSQETQYF
- TRBJ1-5 TRBV18 - TGTGCCAGCTCACCGAGTAGCGGGAGCAATCAGCCCCAGCATTTT CASSPSSGSNQPQHF
- TRBJ1-1 TRBV2 - TGTGCCAGCAGCAGGGGATTATCAACTGAAGCTTTCTTT CASSRGLSTEAFF
TRBD1 TRBJ2-5 TRBV27 - TGTGCCAGCAGCCCCCTAACAGGGGATCAAGAGACCCAGTACTTC CASSPLTGDQETQYF
- TRBJ1-1 TRBV28 - TGTGCCAGCAGTTCGGGTGCGAACACTGAAGCTTTCTTT CASSSGANTEAFF
TRBD2 TRBJ2-3 TRBV6-4 - TGTGCCAGCAGCCTACTAGCGGGCGGCGTCGATACGCAGTATTTT CASSLLAGGVDTQYF
- TRBJ2-5 TRBV2 once TGTGCCAGCAGGGCGACTAACCAAGAGACCCAGTACTTC CASRATNQETQYF
- TRBJ2-2 TRBV19 - TGTGCCAGTAGTACCCGCTCTAGCGCCGGGGAGCTGTTTTTT CASSTRSSAGELFF
TRBD1 TRBJ2-2 TRBV4-3 few TGCGCCAGCAGCCAAGTGCCCCGGGACAGGGTCGGACCAGGACACCGGGGAGCTGTTTTT CASSQVPRDRVGPGHRGAVF
- TRBJ2-7 TRBV7-9 - TGTTCCAGCAGCTCTCGGACAGACGAGCAGTACTTC CSSSSRTDEQYF